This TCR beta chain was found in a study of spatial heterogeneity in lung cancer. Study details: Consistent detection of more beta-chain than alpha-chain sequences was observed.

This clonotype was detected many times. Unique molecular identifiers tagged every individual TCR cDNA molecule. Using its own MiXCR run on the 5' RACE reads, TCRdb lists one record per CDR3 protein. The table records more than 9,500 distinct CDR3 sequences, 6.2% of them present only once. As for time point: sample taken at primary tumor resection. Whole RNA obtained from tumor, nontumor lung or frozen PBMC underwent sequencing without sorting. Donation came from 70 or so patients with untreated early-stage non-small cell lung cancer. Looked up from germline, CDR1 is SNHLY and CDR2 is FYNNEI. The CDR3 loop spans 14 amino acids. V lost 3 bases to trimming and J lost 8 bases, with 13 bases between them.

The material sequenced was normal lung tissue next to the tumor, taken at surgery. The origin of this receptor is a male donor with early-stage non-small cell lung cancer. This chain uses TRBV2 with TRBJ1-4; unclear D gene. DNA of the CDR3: TGTGCCAGCAGTGATCGCCTGGGCGGGGAAAAACTGTTTTTT. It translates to CASSDRLGGEKLFF.